A selection of T cell receptor beta chains follows, all from one sample in a study of OX40 agonist ivuxolimab in advanced cancers. Sequencing used immunoSEQ multiplex PCR; TCRdb keeps in-frame clones, though not all of them. The table includes tens of thousands of clones, more than 75% detected once. Sequenced here: CD4+ or CD8+ T cells sorted from blood, sampled in a trial of the OX40 agonist ivuxolimab. These receptors all stem from an adult with an advanced solid tumor such as melanoma, head and neck, liver or kidney cancer. CDR3s include the opening cysteine and the closing phenylalanine or tryptophan. A D gene is named only where the DNA matches it firmly. Size values are once, few and many counts, or a class for expanded clones, and some rows have none.

NA	17	NA	TRBJ2-1	TRBV4-1	CASRRHQGAGQFNEQFF	TGCGCCAGCAGGCGGCACCAGGGAGCCGGCCAATTTAATGAGCAGTTCTTC
NA	15	NA	TRBJ2-1	TRBV10-2	CASSDGTSSGNEQFF	TGCGCCAGCAGTGACGGGACTTCCTCCGGCAATGAGCAGTTCTTC
NA	16	NA	TRBJ1-1	TRBV6-5	CASSYSRWAVGTEAFF	TGTGCCAGCAGTTACTCGAGGTGGGCCGTGGGGACTGAAGCTTTCTTT
NA	14	NA	TRBJ1-5	TRBV30	CAWSVGVGGQPQHF	TGTGCCTGGAGTGTGGGGGTAGGGGGACAGCCCCAGCATTTT
NA	16	NA	TRBJ2-6	TRBV13	CASSFEGSGGANVLTF	TGTGCCAGCAGCTTTGAGGGGTCTGGCGGGGCCAACGTCCTGACTTTC
NA	13	NA	TRBJ2-7	TRBV9	CASSVWEFDEQYF	TGTGCCAGCAGCGTCTGGGAATTTGACGAGCAGTACTTC
NA	14	NA	TRBJ2-1	TRBV6-4	CASSETGDRNEQFF	TGTGCCAGCAGTGAAACGGGGGACCGCAATGAGCAGTTCTTC
TRBD2	18	NA	TRBJ2-1	TRBV30	CAWSFAGAPGGVGNEQFF	TGTGCCTGGAGTTTTGCCGGCGCCCCGGGGGGAGTAGGCAATGAGCAGTTCTTC
NA	13	NA	TRBJ1-1	TRBV7-9	CASRREEETEAFF	TGTGCCAGCAGGCGGGAGGAGGAAACTGAAGCTTTCTTT
NA	14	NA	TRBJ1-5	TRBV6-5	CASSYLDSVGPQHF	TGTGCCAGCAGTTACTTGGACAGTGTAGGGCCCCAGCATTTT
NA	13	NA	TRBJ1-1	TRBV11-3	CASSLGLNTEAFF	TGTGCCAGCAGCTTAGGGCTCAACACTGAAGCTTTCTTT
NA	13	NA	TRBJ2-3	TRBV7-9	CASSLESADTQYF	TGTGCCAGCAGCTTAGAGAGCGCAGATACGCAGTATTTT
NA	13	NA	TRBJ1-1	TRBV7-2	CASSRRVNTEAFF	TGTGCCAGCAGTCGGAGGGTGAACACTGAAGCTTTCTTT
NA	16	NA	TRBJ2-1	TRBV27	CASIPTGKNSYNEQFF	TGTGCCAGCATACCGACGGGTAAGAACTCCTACAATGAGCAGTTCTTC
TRBD2	15	NA	TRBJ2-7	TRBV27	CASSSTGTSLYEQYF	TGTGCCAGCAGTTCAACCGGGACTAGCCTATACGAGCAGTACTTC
NA	16	NA	TRBJ2-7	TRBV12-5	CASGYFLGWGAYEQYF	TGTGCTAGTGGTTATTTTCTAGGGTGGGGAGCCTACGAGCAGTACTTC
NA	13	NA	TRBJ1-1	TRBV6-5	CASSYGPNTEAFF	TGTGCCAGCAGTTACGGACCGAACACTGAAGCTTTCTTT
NA	13	NA	TRBJ2-5	TRBV6-8	CASSYAHSETQYF	TGTGCCAGCAGTTACGCCCACTCGGAGACCCAGTACTTC
TRBD2	16	NA	TRBJ2-1	TRBV30	CAWSSTLAGVRNEQFF	TGTGCCTGGAGCTCCACTTTAGCGGGAGTAAGGAATGAGCAGTTCTTC
NA	16	NA	TRBJ2-7	TRBV23-1	CASSQSGGGSSYEQYF	TGCGCCAGCAGTCAATCGGGCGGTGGGAGCTCCTACGAGCAGTACTTC
TRBD1	16	medium-sized	TRBJ2-2	TRBV7-9	CASSLPLDRGRGELFF	TGTGCCAGCAGCTTACCTTTGGACAGGGGGCGAGGGGAGCTGTTTTTT
NA	14	NA	TRBJ2-7	TRBV27	CASSWGLSGDEQYF	TGTGCCAGCAGCTGGGGGCTCAGCGGGGACGAGCAGTACTTC
TRBD2	15	NA	TRBJ2-7	TRBV7-2	CASSLVASGSNEQYF	TGTGCCAGCAGCTTAGTTGCTAGCGGGAGTAACGAGCAGTACTTC
TRBD1	15	NA	TRBJ1-5	TRBV15	CATSGGQGRNQPQHF	TGTGCCACCAGCGGTGGACAGGGCCGCAATCAGCCCCAGCATTTT
NA	13	few	TRBJ2-7	TRBV7-6	CASRDQGSYEQYF	TGTGCCAGCAGAGATCAGGGTTCCTACGAGCAGTACTTC
NA	13	NA	TRBJ2-7	TRBV4-1	CASSQDRVYEQYF	TGCGCCAGCAGCCAAGACAGGGTCTACGAGCAGTACTTC
TRBD2	14	NA	TRBJ2-7	TRBV5-1	CASSLDREGYEQYF	TGCGCCAGCAGCTTGGACCGGGAGGGCTACGAGCAGTACTTC
NA	13	NA	TRBJ1-1	TRBV15	CATSQRMNTEAFF	TGTGCCACCAGCCAGAGGATGAACACTGAAGCTTTCTTT
NA	11	few	TRBJ1-4	TRBV4-1	CASRRGEKLFF	TGCGCCAGCAGACGTGGGGAAAAACTGTTTTTT
NA	11	NA	TRBJ2-1	TRBV4-2	CASSQGLEQFF	TGTGCCAGCAGCCAGGGTTTGGAGCAGTTCTTC